This paragraph covers one T cell receptor beta chain sequence. This clone appeared a few times. The target of this receptor is not known. Qualities for individual bases were not recorded, and no much larger clone is one base off. This sample was taken from a study of blood T cell repertoires in COVID-19 (dated by TCRdb to between 2020 and 2021). Background on the whole study: Samples covering the acute and convalescent phases of COVID-19 were provided by collaborators in the United States, Italy and Spain. Deeply sampled blood TCRbeta repertoires from subjects exposed to, actively infected with, or recovered from COVID-19 were included in the dataset. A de-identified subject ID, COVID-19 status, age in years and sex were almost always included in the sample metadata. Where available, HLA class I and class II types were obtained from metadata supplied by the sample provider rather than from assay-based typing. Samples were obtained from the ongoing ImmuneRACE study (first 160 participants) and from 1,254 subjects provided by 6 global collaborators. The material from the prospective study consisted of cDNA or gDNA derived from T cells, B-cell-depleted T cells, or PBMCs. A freely available public database, intended as a resource for researchers studying the immune response to SARS-CoV-2, is where the repertoires were released.

Whole blood was collected in K2EDTA tubes by collaborating institutions according to the institutions' own protocols. For TCRbeta analysis, collaborator samples were shipped as frozen whole blood, as isolated PBMCs, or as DNA extracted from either sample type. TCRbeta CDR3 regions were amplified from genomic DNA using the immunoSEQ Assay, a bias-controlled multiplex PCR. In the original analysis: The number of nucleated cells in each sample was estimated from the amplification of reference gene primers within the assay. To quantify the absolute abundance of each unique TCRbeta CDR3 rearrangement, sequence reads were collapsed and filtered. For each sample, productive Simpson clonality was calculated as the square root of Simpson's diversity index across productive rearrangements. Held by TCRdb, this immuneACCESS table contains in-frame sequences only and omits some clones. Under half of the omission traces to an unresolved V gene where checked; the cause of the rest is unknown. V and J calls and clone size come straight from that table; D and trimming were deduced from the DNA. The sample includes about 69,000 clones, with about 90% observed a single time. Approximately 5.3% of the sample is taken by the ten largest.

V and J are trimmed by 2 bases and 2 bases, and the gene matches miss 7 bases of the junction. As encoded in the germline V gene, CDR1 is KGHDR while CDR2 is SFDVKD. The CDR3 contains 17 residues, cysteine and phenylalanine counted. The read is trimmed to its CDR3 DNA, 51 bases read in frame from base 1. What the work shows at the level of the full study, not this receptor alone: Clinical and demographic metadata were provided uncurated, with the amount varying by source and participant.

The sequence came from a man aged 50-60 years with acute or convalescent COVID-19. The sequenced sample consisted of peripheral blood. The rearrangement joined TRBV24-1 to TRBJ2-1, with 8 central nucleotides matching TRBD2. The DNA sequence is TGTGCCACCAGTGATTATTCTTCTAGCGGGCCCTACAATGAGCAGTTCTTC. It translates to CATSDYSSSGPYNEQFF.